Included here is one T cell receptor beta chain sequence, with context. In the authors' workflow: Amplification with reference gene primers provided the estimates of nucleated cell counts. Using immunoSEQ multiplex PCR, the repertoire was profiled, and TCRdb retains in-frame clones only, with some absent. That table gives V, J and clone size, and the DNA gave D and trimming. The table shows 120,000 to 150,000 clones, with around 89% occurring only once. The sample is drawn from a study of blood T cell repertoires in COVID-19. Across the study: The origin of the acute and convalescent COVID-19 samples was the United States, Italy and Spain.

CDR1 is SGHAT and CDR2 is FQDESV in the germline V gene (reference sequence). The CDR3 length is 15 residues. Trimming shortened V by 3 bases and J by 9 bases, and 18 bases separated the two germline ends. This clonotype was sampled from a human donor with COVID-19, enrolled during active disease. The donor label of this sample is uncertain. Source material: peripheral blood. The rearrangement joins TRBV11-1 to TRBJ2-1, with D possibly TRBD1 on 5 matching bases. Here the CDR3 reads CASSLGQGSFGEQFF. CDR3 DNA sequence: TGTGCCAGCAGCTTGGGGCAGGGTAGTTTCGGTGAGCAGTTCTTC.